Each of the 31 T cell receptor beta chains below was sequenced from the same sample in a study of blood T cell repertoires in COVID-19. Generated by immunoSEQ multiplex PCR, the TCRdb table keeps only in-frame clones and is missing some. The sample lists approximately 70,000 clones, about 88% occurring once. Sequencing was carried out using peripheral blood. These receptors all come from a man between 70 and 80 years old with active COVID-19.

This sequence joins TRBV16 and TRBJ2-5, with D tentatively TRBD1 (6 bases). Germline lookup yields CDR1 KGHSY and CDR2 FQNENV. Deletions cut 2 bases from V and 5 bases from J, with 18 bases between. The CDR3 is 16 residues long. CDR3 DNA sequence: TGTGCCAGCAGCCAACGACCCAGGGGAACCCCCGAGACCCAGTACTTC. Translated: CASSQRPRGTPETQYF. Looking up the rest from reference TRBV16 and TRBJ2-5 gives the full variable domain: GEEVAQTPKHLVRGEGQKAKLYCAPIKGHSYVFWYQQVLKNEFKFLISFQNENVFDETGMPKERFSAKCLPNSPCSLEIQATKLEDSAVYFCASSQRPRGTPETQYFGPGTRLLVL.

This rearrangement joins TRBV28 to TRBJ1-2; D gene uncertain. CDR1 is MDHEN and CDR2 is SYDVKM in the germline V gene. The CDR3 length is 11 residues. Trimming took off 5 bases at V and 4 bases at J, with 5 bases between the two ends. CDR3 sequence (DNA): TGTGCCAGCAGTGGCAGCTATGGCTACACCTTC. It codes for CASSGSYGYTF.

The rearrangement uses TRBV9 and TRBJ2-6; a weak D match, TRBD2 (5 bases). The CDR3 totals 16 residues. With 4 bases removed from V and 0 bases from J, the gap between germline ends came to 11 bases. Germline CDR1 and CDR2: SGDLS and YYNGEE. CDR3 nucleotides: TGTGCCAGCAGCTCTTACACTAGCTCTGGGGCCAACGTCCTGACTTTC. Residues: CASSSYTSSGANVLTF.

V is TRBV30 and J is TRBJ2-4, with TRBD1 matching over 8 bases. V lost 0 bases to trimming and J lost 8 bases; unmatched junction nucleotides: 6. Germline CDR1 is GTSNPN and CDR2 is SVGIG (reference sequence). There are 14 residues in the CDR3. The DNA for the CDR3 is TGTGCCTGGAGTGTAGGACAGGGAAGATACATTCAGTACTTC. As protein: CAWSVGQGRYIQYF.

The J gene is TRBJ2-1, the V gene TRBV19, with 14 nucleotides matching TRBD2. The CDR3 totals 15 residues. The J segment lost 3 bases and the V segment lost 9 bases, leaving 4 bases of the junction unmatched. Germline V gives CDR1 LNHDA, CDR2 SQIVND (reference sequence). The CDR3 DNA follows: TGTGCCAGCACCGGGACTAGCGGGGGCTACAATGAGCAGTTCTTC. It translates to CASTGTSGGYNEQFF.

V gene TRBV2 combines with J gene TRBJ2-5; D is perhaps TRBD1 (5 bases). The CDR3 contains 14 residues. CDR1 is SNHLY and CDR2 is FYNNEI in the germline V gene. The ends were cut back, 2 bases at V and 5 bases at J, with 12 bases in the middle. The CDR3 sequence: CASSESGRAETQYF. Written as DNA, the CDR3 is TGTGCCAGCAGTGAATCGGGCAGGGCGGAGACCCAGTACTTC.

This chain joins TRBV19 and TRBJ2-1; 7 bases line up with TRBD2. The CDR3 length is 15 residues. Unmatched junction bases numbered 10, after V lost 4 bases and J lost 7 bases. CDR1 and CDR2 from the germline V gene are LNHDA and SQIVND (reference sequence). The CDR3 DNA reads as TGTGCCAGTAGTAAACTAGCGCGGGCGGGGAATGAGCAGTTCTTC. Protein sequence: CASSKLARAGNEQFF.

The chain combines TRBV3-1 (or the pseudogene TRBV3-2) with TRBJ1-5; no clear D. Trimming cost V 7 bases and J 9 bases, with 16 bases left between them. The CDR3 extends over 13 amino acids. In germline, CDR1 is LGHDT, CDR2 YNNKEL (reference sequence). The CDR3, as DNA: TGTGCCAGCACGGGCGGGGAGTCGGGGCCCCAGCATTTT. Residues: CASTGGESGPQHF.

The chain links TRBV6-6 to TRBJ1-2; TRBD1 agrees at 7 bases. V gave up 5 bases and J gave up 7 bases; unmatched junction bases: 10. Germline V CDR1 and CDR2: MNHNY, SVGAGI (reference sequence). CDR3 length equals 14 residues. As DNA, the CDR3 is TGTGCCAGCAGTGGCCAGGACAGGAGGGGTGGCTACACCTTC. As protein: CASSGQDRRGGYTF.

The gene calls are TRBV9 and TRBJ2-3, with 9 nucleotides matching TRBD1. CDR1 and CDR2 from the germline V gene are SGDLS and YYNGEE. With 3 bases clipped from V and 3 bases from J, the junction kept 8 bases outside the gene matches. The CDR3 loop spans 16 amino acids. The CDR3 DNA is TGTGCCAGCAGCGCCCCGGACAGGGGAGGGACAGATACGCAGTATTTT. Protein sequence: CASSAPDRGGTDTQYF.

V and J are TRBV7-3 and TRBJ2-2, with D possibly being TRBD2 (5 bases). V lost 5 bases, J lost 4 bases, and 11 bases lay in between. CDR1 SGHTA and CDR2 FQGTGA come from the germline V gene. The CDR3 is 14 amino acids. CDR3 sequence: CASSPRAGTGELFF. The CDR3 nucleotides read TGTGCCAGCAGCCCGAGGGCGGGCACCGGGGAGCTGTTTTTT.

This clone was counted a single time. The chain combines TRBV30 with TRBJ2-3, with D possibly being TRBD2 (5 bases). CDR1 GTSNPN and CDR2 SVGIG come from the germline V gene (reference sequence). The CDR3 runs to 11 residues. Trimming shortened V by 3 bases and J by 9 bases, and 10 bases separated the two germline ends. The CDR3 coding sequence is TGTGCCTGGAGGCCGGGATGGACGCAGTATTTT. Amino acids: CAWRPGWTQYF.

The chain couples TRBV18 to TRBJ1-5, with 8 bases identical to TRBD1. The CDR3 is 15 residues long. The trim removed 11 bases at V and 4 bases at J, leaving 13 bases unmatched. The germline CDR1 and CDR2 sequences are KGHSH and LQKENI. CDR3 residues: CASRRGLQGNQPQHF. The DNA for the CDR3 is TGTGCCTCCCGCAGGGGGCTACAGGGGAATCAGCCCCAGCATTTT.

The V and J genes are TRBV6-5 and TRBJ2-2; weak D call: TRBD2 (6 bases). Looked up from germline, CDR1 is MNHEY and CDR2 is SVGAGI. The CDR3 has 14 residues. V was cut by 7 bases and J by 3 bases, with 12 bases left in between. This chain's CDR3 is CASKEGGDTGELFF. CDR3 nucleotide sequence: TGTGCCAGCAAGGAGGGCGGGGACACCGGGGAGCTGTTTTTT.

V is TRBV6-2 or TRBV6-3 and J is TRBJ2-2, with D possibly matching TRBD2 (5 bases). Looked up from germline, CDR1 is MNHEY and CDR2 is SVGEGT. This CDR3 is built from 15 residues. Trimming removed 4 bases at V and 13 bases at J, with 22 bases between. The CDR3 sequence is CASSSTPSPVGGLFF. The CDR3 DNA reads TGTGCCAGCAGTTCCACGCCTAGCCCGGTTGGCGGGCTGTTTTTT.

The V and J genes are TRBV6-2 or TRBV6-3 and TRBJ1-3, with D possibly being TRBD1 (6 bases). V lost 6 bases and J lost 0, with 21 bases in between. The germline V gene has CDR1 MNHEY and CDR2 SVGEGT. The CDR3 is made up of 18 amino acids. CDR3 region: CASSPGYSGGASGNTIYF. CDR3 coding DNA: TGTGCCAGCAGCCCCGGCTATTCGGGGGGCGCCTCTGGAAACACCATATATTTT.

J is TRBJ2-7 and V is TRBV27; D not certain. The germline gives CDR1 MNHEY, CDR2 SMNVEV (reference sequence). Deletions cut 8 bases from V and 4 bases from J, with 12 bases between. The CDR3 has 12 amino acids. The CDR3 protein is CASYGPGYEQYF. The CDR3 nucleotides read TGTGCCAGCTATGGTCCCGGGTACGAGCAGTACTTC.

J is TRBJ2-2 and V is TRBV9, with a tentative D call TRBD2 (5 bases). This CDR3 has 14 amino acids. V was cut by 4 bases and J by 1 base, with 8 bases left in between. The germline V gene has CDR1 SGDLS and CDR2 YYNGEE. As DNA, the CDR3 is TGTGCCAGCAGCCGAAGCGGGAACACCGGGGAGCTGTTTTTT. Its translation is CASSRSGNTGELFF.

The V gene is TRBV7-3, the J gene TRBJ2-3, with 14 bases lining up with TRBD2. Per germline, CDR1 SGHTA and CDR2 FQGTGA. V dropped 1 base and J dropped 5; count of bases not matched to a gene: 2. The CDR3 runs to 16 residues. In DNA, the CDR3 is TGTGCCAGCAGCTTAAGCGGACTAGCGGGAGGAGATACGCAGTATTTT. This gives the protein CASSLSGLAGGDTQYF. Variable domain in full (rest from reference TRBV7-3 and TRBJ2-3): GAGVSQTPSNKVTEKGKYVELRCDPISGHTALYWYRQSLGQGPEFLIYFQGTGAADDSGLPNDRFFAVRPEGSVSTLKIQRTERGDSAVYLCASSLSGLAGGDTQYFGPGTRLTVL.

The V call is TRBV30, the J call TRBJ2-2, with TRBD2 as a possible D gene (7 bases). V was pared by 2 bases and J by 6 bases, with 25 bases between. CDR1 and CDR2 (germline): GTSNPN, SVGIG (reference sequence). The CDR3 runs to 18 residues. As DNA, the CDR3 is TGTGCCTGGAGTCCGCCGGGCGAGGGGGGGCTAAGGGCCGGGGAGCTGTTTTTT. Amino acid sequence: CAWSPPGEGGLRAGELFF.

This chain uses TRBV3-1 (or the pseudogene TRBV3-2) with TRBJ2-7; TRBD1 aligns across 9 bases. The CDR3 consists of 15 residues. The germline gives CDR1 LGHDT, CDR2 YNNKEL (reference sequence). Trimming removed 5 bases from V and 3 bases from J; junction bases left unmatched: 8. The CDR3 nucleotides are TGTGCCAGCAGCGTCGCCGGGACAGGGCGCTACGAGCAGTACTTC. Translation: CASSVAGTGRYEQYF.

V is TRBV19 and J is TRBJ2-3; 7 bases line up with TRBD1. The V gene's germline CDR1 is LNHDA and CDR2 SQIVND (reference sequence). The trim removed 5 bases at V and 0 bases at J, leaving 8 bases unmatched. The CDR3 length is 16 residues. DNA of the CDR3: TGTGCCAGTAGTTCCAGGGACAGTGCTAGCACAGATACGCAGTATTTT. Encoded protein: CASSSRDSASTDTQYF. Together with reference TRBV19 and TRBJ2-3, the CDR3 gives the full variable domain: DGGITQSPKYLFRKEGQNVTLSCEQNLNHDAMYWYRQDPGQGLRLIYYSQIVNDFQKGDIAEGYSVSREKKESFPLTVTSAQKNPTAFYLCASSSRDSASTDTQYFGPGTRLTVL.

The chain is built from TRBV19 and TRBJ2-1; 7 positions match TRBD2. There are 15 residues in the CDR3. V was clipped by 11 bases and J by 0 bases; unmatched bases: 10. Germline lookup yields CDR1 LNHDA and CDR2 SQIVND (reference sequence). The CDR3 DNA reads TGTGCCGCCGGCGGGACGGGGGGCTCCTACAATGAGCAGTTCTTC. Amino acid sequence: CAAGGTGGSYNEQFF.

V is TRBV7-2 and J is TRBJ1-2, with TRBD1 identical over 8 bases. This CDR3 has 15 residues. The trim removed 5 bases at V and 7 bases at J, leaving 12 bases unmatched. Germline CDR1 and CDR2: SGHTA and FQGNSA. CDR3 in amino acids: CASSLGGRGQGGYTF. CDR3 bases: TGTGCCAGCAGCCTTGGCGGCAGGGGGCAGGGTGGCTACACCTTC.

This chain connects TRBV6-2 or TRBV6-3 to TRBJ2-7; 7 nucleotides agree with TRBD1. With 6 bases clipped from V and 0 bases from J, the junction kept 5 bases outside the gene matches. CDR3 length: 14 amino acids. Germline V gene sequence: CDR1 MNHEY, CDR2 SVGEGT. The CDR3 coding sequence is TGTGCCAGCAGCCACGGACAGGCCTCCTACGAGCAGTACTTC. Translation gives CASSHGQASYEQYF.

This chain uses TRBV13 with TRBJ2-1, with D maybe TRBD2 (5 bases). The V end lost 0 bases, the J end lost 6 bases, and 12 bases lay between the germline ends. CDR3 size: 15 residues. In germline, CDR1 is PRHDT, CDR2 FYEKMQ (reference sequence). The CDR3 protein is CASSLGPAGPNEQFF. CDR3 DNA sequence: TGTGCCAGCAGCTTAGGGCCGGCGGGCCCCAATGAGCAGTTCTTC.

The chain joins TRBV14 to TRBJ2-4; 7 bases agree with TRBD1. Germline CDR1 SGHDN, CDR2 FVKESK. The CDR3 consists of 16 residues. J lost 8 bases, V lost 4 bases, and 14 bases had no gene match. The CDR3 loop is CASSPGGPGQRDIQYF. DNA of the CDR3: TGTGCCAGCAGCCCAGGGGGTCCGGGACAAAGGGACATTCAGTACTTC.

The CDR3 region has the DNA TGTGCCTGGGGAGGGAGCTCCTACGAGCAGTACTTC. It yields the protein CAWGGSSYEQYF. The chain couples TRBV30 to TRBJ2-7; TRBD2 might be the D (6 bases). The CDR3 runs 12 residues. V was shortened by 5 bases and J by 0 bases, with 8 bases between the two germline ends. Germline lookup yields CDR1 GTSNPN and CDR2 SVGIG (reference sequence).

CDR3 amino acids: CASSIPQGADNSPLHF. Written as DNA, the CDR3 is TGTGCCAGCAGTATCCCACAGGGGGCGGATAATTCACCCCTCCACTTT. The chain has TRBV28 and TRBJ1-6; 9 bases match TRBD1. The CDR3 is 16 amino acids. The trim removed 5 bases at V and 5 bases at J, leaving 7 bases unmatched. Germline V CDR1 and CDR2: MDHEN, SYDVKM.

A single count supports this clone. In DNA form, the CDR3 reads TGTGCCAGCAGCGTAGGACTAGTGGGAGAGACCCAGTACTTC. Translation: CASSVGLVGETQYF. The J gene is TRBJ2-5, the V gene TRBV9, with D perhaps TRBD2 (6 bases). Per the germline V gene, CDR1 is SGDLS and CDR2 is YYNGEE. Trimming shortened V by 0 bases and J by 4 bases, and 10 bases separated the two germline ends. The CDR3 contains 14 residues.

This chain connects TRBV10-3 to TRBJ2-7; 7 positions agree with TRBD1. The CDR3 extends over 14 amino acids. V was clipped by 4 bases and J by 5 bases; unmatched bases: 8. Germline values: CDR1 ENHRY, CDR2 SYGVKD. CDR3 DNA sequence: TGTGCCATCAGTGCCCGGGCCAGGGGGAACGAGCAGTACTTC. This gives the protein CAISARARGNEQYF.